This TCR beta chain was sequenced during a study of naive CD8 T cells in extremely preterm neonates. Profiled with immunoSEQ multiplex PCR; TCRdb holds only in-frame clones, not every one. The table includes around 4,600 clones, 98% detected once. For this clone: Its target is unknown.

CDR1 and CDR2 (germline): SGDLS, YYNGEE. The CDR3 loop spans 17 amino acids. Trimming pared 3 bases from V and 3 bases from J, leaving 20 bases between. Study findings and constraints: Relative to older groups, preterm infants had shorter, less trimmed CDR3s with fewer N additions.

The chain joins TRBV9 to TRBJ2-3; weak D call: TRBD2 (6 bases). Sequencing was carried out using naive CD8+ T cells from blood. The clonotype was recovered from a human donor in good health. CDR3 sequence (DNA): TGTGCCAGCAGCGCAGCTGGAGGGCGCCCCATTACAGATACGCAGTATTTT. Translated, it gives CASSAAGGRPITDTQYF.